These 22 T cell receptor beta chains originate from one sample sequenced in a study of control samples from healthy donors and cancer patients. The data were produced by immunoSEQ multiplex PCR, yet TCRdb's version contains in-frame clones alone and is incomplete. The repertoire holds approximately 86,000 clones, roughly nine tenths seen once, with approximately 21% in the top ten. Sequenced input: blood. Receptors were obtained from a man aged 25-45 years in good health.

This rearrangement joins TRBV5-1 to TRBJ1-2; TRBD1 is a possible D gene (6 bases). V shed 2 bases and J shed 8 bases, with 10 bases lying between them. The CDR3 runs 12 residues. CDR1 is SGHRS, CDR2 YFSETQ, per germline. CDR3 residues: CASSFQGKGYTF. DNA for the CDR3: TGCGCCAGCAGCTTTCAGGGGAAAGGCTACACCTTC.

This chain connects TRBV2 to TRBJ2-7, with D perhaps TRBD1 (6 bases). This CDR3 comprises 15 residues. Trimming stripped 5 bases from V and 2 bases from J, with 16 bases between. The germline CDR1 and CDR2 sequences are SNHLY and FYNNEI. The CDR3 DNA reads as TGTGCCAGCAGTCCCCCGGGGACATTAGCCTACGAGCAGTACTTC. Translated, it gives CASSPPGTLAYEQYF. Drawing the rest from reference TRBV2 and TRBJ2-7, the complete variable domain is EPEVTQTPSHQVTQMGQEVILRCVPISNHLYFYWYRQILGQKVEFLVSFYNNEISEKSEIFDDQFSVERPDGSNFTLKIRSTKLEDSAMYFCASSPPGTLAYEQYFGPGTRLTVT.

This chain joins TRBV27 and TRBJ2-5, with 9 bases that match TRBD1. The CDR3 contains 15 residues. Germline CDR1 reads MNHEY; CDR2 reads SMNVEV (reference sequence). The trim removed 5 bases at V and 2 bases at J, leaving 6 bases unmatched. In DNA form, the CDR3 reads TGTGCCAGCAGTAAGGGACAGGGATCGCAAGAGACCCAGTACTTC. Protein product: CASSKGQGSQETQYF.

This rearrangement joins TRBV27 to TRBJ2-3; D could derive from TRBD1 or TRBD2 (5 bases each). Trimming took off 3 bases at V and 4 bases at J, with 14 bases between the two ends. CDR3 length: 15 residues. Germline V gene sequence: CDR1 MNHEY, CDR2 SMNVEV (reference sequence). The chain's CDR3 is CASSFTPGGADTQYF. CDR3 DNA: TGTGCCAGCAGTTTTACCCCTGGGGGTGCAGATACGCAGTATTTT.

This sequence joins TRBV7-2 and TRBJ1-6; tentative D call: TRBD1 (5 bases). V was pared by 5 bases and J by 6 bases, with 14 bases between. The CDR3 is 15 residues long. Germline-derived CDR1 and CDR2 are SGHTA and FQGNSA. CDR3 amino acids: CASSASGTFNSPLHF. In DNA, the CDR3 is TGTGCCAGCAGCGCCTCCGGGACCTTTAATTCACCCCTCCACTTT.

The rearrangement joins TRBV19 to TRBJ1-3; D uncertain. Germline CDR1 is LNHDA and CDR2 is SQIVND (reference sequence). Trimming removed 7 bases from V and 0 bases from J, with 10 bases in between. This CDR3 is built from 14 residues. This CDR3 reads CASNRRSSGNTIYF. The CDR3 DNA follows: TGTGCCAGTAACCGACGCAGCTCTGGAAACACCATATATTTT.

This chain uses TRBV5-1 with TRBJ2-2; no firm D call. Per germline, CDR1 SGHRS and CDR2 YFSETQ. Trimming took off 1 base at V and 0 bases at J, with 7 bases between the two ends. The CDR3 loop spans 15 amino acids. The CDR3 region has the DNA TGCGCCAGCAGCTTGTGGCGGCCGAACACCGGGGAGCTGTTTTTT. It is translated as CASSLWRPNTGELFF.

The rearrangement uses TRBV11-2 and TRBJ2-5; TRBD2 matches at 7 bases. Germline V gene lookup returns CDR1 SGHAT and CDR2 FQNNGV. V gave up 4 bases and J gave up 6 bases; unmatched junction bases: 11. The CDR3 runs to 15 residues. In DNA form, the CDR3 reads TGTGCCAGCAGCTCGAGACTAGCCACCGAGAAGACCCAGTACTTC. Its translation: CASSSRLATEKTQYF.

The chain uses TRBV7-9 and TRBJ1-1; TRBD1 matches 8 bases. J gave up 4 bases and V 5 bases, and 9 bases lay outside the gene matches. The germline V gene encodes CDR1 SEHNR and CDR2 FQNEAQ (reference sequence). The CDR3 sequence is 15 residues long. The CDR3 bases are TGTGCCAGCAGCAAGTCGACAGGGGTCTTCACTGAAGCTTTCTTT. Its protein is CASSKSTGVFTEAFF.

The CDR3, as DNA: TGTGCCAGCAGCTCCCCCCGGGACAGGGGCCCTAACACTGAAGCTTTCTTT. Residues: CASSSPRDRGPNTEAFF. V is TRBV7-2 and J is TRBJ1-1, with 10 positions matching TRBD1. The germline gives CDR1 SGHTA, CDR2 FQGNSA. Trimming at V came to 4 bases and at J to 2 bases, leaving 10 bases not matched to a gene. The CDR3 is 17 amino acids.

V is TRBV6-5 and J is TRBJ1-6; 9 bases are shared with TRBD1. The J segment lost 7 bases and the V segment lost 5 bases, leaving 3 bases of the junction unmatched. The CDR3 contains 14 residues. Germline CDR1 is MNHEY and CDR2 is SVGAGI. The CDR3 coding sequence is TGTGCCAGCAGTCGACAGGGGGGGAATTCACCCCTCCACTTT. Translation: CASSRQGGNSPLHF.

The chain uses TRBV2 and TRBJ1-1; TRBD1 matches at 8 bases. In germline, CDR1 is SNHLY, CDR2 FYNNEI. The CDR3 runs 16 residues. The V segment lost 5 bases and the J segment 0 bases; nucleotides outside the gene matches: 8. The CDR3 DNA reads TGTGCCAGCAGTCCAAACCCGACAGGGGTGAACACTGAAGCTTTCTTT. Translation: CASSPNPTGVNTEAFF.

The chain links TRBV2 to TRBJ2-6; no clear D. V was shortened by 3 bases and J by 0 bases, with 9 bases between the two germline ends. The germline CDR1 and CDR2 sequences are SNHLY and FYNNEI. The CDR3 totals 16 residues. The CDR3 loop is CASSDRRGSGANVLTF. DNA for the CDR3: TGTGCCAGCAGTGACCGGCGAGGCTCTGGGGCCAACGTCCTGACTTTC.

V usage is TRBV5-8 and J usage is TRBJ1-2; 7 bases map to TRBD1. After removal of 0 bases from V and 5 bases from J, the junction contained 7 bases not matched to a gene. Germline V gene data show CDR1 as SGHTS and CDR2 as YDEGEE. The CDR3 totals 15 residues. The CDR3 DNA follows: TGTGCCAGCAGCTTGGTCGGACAGGATCTTTATGGCTACACCTTC. The encoded protein is CASSLVGQDLYGYTF.

This clone was seen a few times. The chain carries TRBV7-8 and TRBJ2-3; 7 nucleotides line up with TRBD1. V lost 5 bases, J lost 3 bases, and 5 bases stayed unmatched. This CDR3 region has 14 residues. Germline V gene sequence: CDR1 SGHVS, CDR2 FQNEAQ. CDR3 sequence reads: CASSLLQGTDTQYF. The DNA for the CDR3 is TGTGCCAGCAGCCTATTACAGGGGACAGATACGCAGTATTTT.

The chain joins TRBV5-6 to TRBJ1-2; 8 nucleotides agree with TRBD1. The germline gives CDR1 SGHDT, CDR2 YYEEEE. The CDR3 has 17 residues. V dropped 0 bases and J dropped 4; count of bases not matched to a gene: 11. Here the CDR3 reads CASSLAAPDRGIYGYTF. In nucleotides, the CDR3 is TGTGCCAGCAGCTTGGCAGCGCCTGACAGGGGTATCTATGGCTACACCTTC.

This rearrangement joins TRBV5-5 to TRBJ2-7; D gene uncertain. CDR3 length: 15 amino acids. Germline V gene data show CDR1 as SGHKS and CDR2 as YYEKEE (reference sequence). The germline V and J ends were trimmed by 1 base and 5 bases, with 16 bases remaining between them. The chain's CDR3 is CASSLLVGIGNEQYF. The CDR3 DNA sequence: TGTGCCAGCAGCTTGCTAGTAGGGATAGGAAACGAGCAGTACTTC.

CDR3 protein: CSAGRAEKLFF. CDR3 bases: TGCAGTGCGGGCAGGGCTGAAAAACTGTTTTTT. This chain joins TRBV20-1 and TRBJ1-4; a weak D match, TRBD1 (5 bases). CDR3 length: 11 amino acids. Germline V gene data show CDR1 as DFQATT and CDR2 as SNEGSKA (reference sequence). Trimming removed 6 bases at V and 7 bases at J, with 9 bases between.

The DNA for the CDR3 is TGTGCCAGCACCCCCCCGGGGACCTCCTACGAGCAGTACTTC. Translation: CASTPPGTSYEQYF. The chain combines TRBV21-1 with TRBJ2-7. TRBV21-1 is a pseudogene segment. The CDR3 runs to 14 residues.

The chain couples TRBV6-5 to TRBJ1-6; D gene ambiguous. V shed 3 bases and J shed 4 bases, with 10 bases lying between them. From germline, CDR1 is MNHEY and CDR2 SVGAGI. The CDR3 has 15 amino acids. DNA for the CDR3: TGTGCCAGCAGTTATTCGCGGGGTTATAATTCACCCCTCCACTTT. Its protein product is CASSYSRGYNSPLHF.

This clone was seen just once. The chain links TRBV7-9 to TRBJ2-1; D uncertain. The V gene's germline CDR1 is SEHNR and CDR2 FQNEAQ (reference sequence). V was cut by 1 base and J by 8 bases, with 9 bases left in between. The CDR3 runs to 13 residues. The CDR3 DNA reads as TGTGCCAGCAGCTTAGGATCTATTGATGAGCAGTTCTTC. Its protein product is CASSLGSIDEQFF.

This rearrangement joins TRBV18 to TRBJ1-4; 7 positions match TRBD1. V lost 9 bases, J lost 3 bases, and 4 bases stayed unmatched. The CDR3 spans 13 residues. Germline-derived CDR1 and CDR2 are KGHSH and LQKENI. The CDR3 protein is CASQGTANEKLFF. The CDR3 DNA reads as TGTGCCAGTCAGGGGACAGCTAATGAAAAACTGTTTTTT.